These 12 T cell receptor beta chains were sequenced from one sample in a study of control samples from healthy donors and cancer patients. The protocol was immunoSEQ multiplex PCR, while the TCRdb copy is restricted to in-frame clones and leaves out a portion. The sample includes approximately 59,000 clones, 70% to 90% of them seen just once. The sample was PBMCs. The receptors were gathered from a woman aged 55-69 years with lung cancer.

The chain joins TRBV28 to TRBJ2-1; D unclear. The CDR3 has 13 residues. Per germline, CDR1 MDHEN and CDR2 SYDVKM. V was cut by 0 bases and J by 9 bases, with 9 bases left in between. Here the CDR3 reads CASSLWVPGEQFF. The CDR3 region has the DNA TGTGCCAGCAGTTTATGGGTCCCCGGTGAGCAGTTCTTC.

The DNA for the CDR3 is TGTGCCAGCAGTTACTCGTTTGTCAGACCCTACGAGCAGTACTTC. Its translation is CASSYSFVRPYEQYF. J is TRBJ2-7 and V is TRBV6-5; D is uncertain. The V end was cut by 0 bases, the J end by 2 bases, with 11 bases between. The CDR3 sequence is 15 residues long. Germline V gene sequence: CDR1 MNHEY, CDR2 SVGAGI.

The chain links TRBV5-5 to TRBJ2-7; 8 bases line up with TRBD1. The germline CDR1 and CDR2 sequences are SGHKS and YYEKEE (reference sequence). V lost 0 bases, J lost 2 bases, and 4 bases stayed unmatched. The CDR3 totals 15 residues. CDR3 loop: CASSLAGTGTYEQYF. CDR3 nucleotide sequence: TGTGCCAGCAGCTTGGCAGGGACAGGTACCTACGAGCAGTACTTC.

This chain links TRBV11-2 with TRBJ2-7; 9 bases align to TRBD1. The length of the CDR3 is 15 residues. J gave up 6 bases and V 0 bases, and 6 bases lay outside the gene matches. Germline CDR1 and CDR2: SGHAT and FQNNGV. CDR3 coding DNA: TGTGCCAGCAGCTTAGAACCGGACAGGGGAGCCGAGCAGTACTTC. Translation: CASSLEPDRGAEQYF.

This chain joins TRBV7-9 and TRBJ1-5, with TRBD1 matching over 11 bases. Germline values: CDR1 SEHNR, CDR2 FQNEAQ (reference sequence). This CDR3 has 16 amino acids. Germline trimming cut 3 bases from V and 6 bases from J; bases unmatched to any gene: 7. CDR3 sequence: CASSLGPDRGRQPQHF. The CDR3 DNA sequence: TGTGCCAGCAGCTTGGGCCCGGACAGGGGGCGTCAGCCCCAGCATTTT.

V gene TRBV7-9 combines with J gene TRBJ1-2; 8 bases map to TRBD1. This CDR3 comprises 15 residues. V was clipped by 5 bases and J by 4 bases; unmatched bases: 9. Germline assignment: CDR1 SEHNR and CDR2 FQNEAQ (reference sequence). As DNA, the CDR3 is TGTGCCAGCAGCAGGGCAGGGGGCTGGGGCTATGGCTACACCTTC. Residues: CASSRAGGWGYGYTF.

V is TRBV7-9 and J is TRBJ2-7; the D call may be TRBD1 or TRBD2 (5 bases each). The CDR3 is 16 residues long. V lost 3 bases to trimming and J lost 5 bases, with 20 bases between them. Germline V CDR1 and CDR2: SEHNR, FQNEAQ (reference sequence). CDR3 bases: TGTGCCAGCAGCTTGGGGGTATGGGAGCGCGGCGACGAGCAGTACTTC. This sequence encodes CASSLGVWERGDEQYF.

The chain uses TRBV9 and TRBJ1-1; tentatively, D is TRBD1 (6 bases). The V gene's germline CDR1 is SGDLS and CDR2 YYNGEE. The CDR3 contains 14 residues. V was trimmed by 4 bases and J by 3 bases, leaving 13 bases between them. As DNA, the CDR3 is TGTGCCAGCAGCTCCCCGGACAGATACACTGAAGCTTTCTTT. The encoded protein is CASSSPDRYTEAFF.

A remark on this clone: Within the sample, other DNA sequences also encode this same CDR3. This chain connects TRBV6-4 to TRBJ1-1; D gene unclear. V was trimmed by 6 bases and J by 2 bases, leaving 10 bases between them. The CDR3 contains 13 residues. Germline lookup yields CDR1 MRHNA and CDR2 SNTAGT. CDR3 protein: CASSRGVNTEAFF. DNA for the CDR3: TGTGCCAGCAGCAGAGGCGTTAACACTGAAGCTTTCTTT.

The rearrangement joins TRBV3-1 (or the pseudogene TRBV3-2) to TRBJ1-2; D is perhaps TRBD1 (5 bases). This CDR3 spans 15 amino acids. Germline V gene data show CDR1 as LGHDT and CDR2 as YNNKEL (reference sequence). Trimming took 2 bases from V and 7 from J, leaving 17 bases between them. The CDR3 protein is CASSQFQGPRSGYTF. Here the CDR3 DNA reads TGTGCCAGCAGCCAATTTCAGGGCCCGAGGTCTGGCTACACCTTC.

The chain recombines TRBV7-9 with TRBJ1-4; TRBD1 matches 7 bases. Trimming took 5 bases from V and 8 from J; bases not matched to a gene: 11. The CDR3 has 15 amino acids. Looked up from germline, CDR1 is SEHNR and CDR2 is FQNEAQ (reference sequence). The CDR3 coding sequence is TGTGCCAGCAGCAAGACAGGACAGGCCGGCGAAAAACTGTTTTTT. Translation gives CASSKTGQAGEKLFF.

A few counts support this clone. V and J are TRBV6-5 and TRBJ1-4; the D is unclear. The CDR3 is made up of 15 amino acids. Germline lookup yields CDR1 MNHEY and CDR2 SVGAGI. The germline V and J ends were trimmed by 10 bases and 4 bases, with 19 bases remaining between them. CDR3 sequence: CANGPHPVLNEKLFF. CDR3 sequence (DNA): TGTGCCAACGGGCCTCACCCGGTGCTTAATGAAAAACTGTTTTTT.